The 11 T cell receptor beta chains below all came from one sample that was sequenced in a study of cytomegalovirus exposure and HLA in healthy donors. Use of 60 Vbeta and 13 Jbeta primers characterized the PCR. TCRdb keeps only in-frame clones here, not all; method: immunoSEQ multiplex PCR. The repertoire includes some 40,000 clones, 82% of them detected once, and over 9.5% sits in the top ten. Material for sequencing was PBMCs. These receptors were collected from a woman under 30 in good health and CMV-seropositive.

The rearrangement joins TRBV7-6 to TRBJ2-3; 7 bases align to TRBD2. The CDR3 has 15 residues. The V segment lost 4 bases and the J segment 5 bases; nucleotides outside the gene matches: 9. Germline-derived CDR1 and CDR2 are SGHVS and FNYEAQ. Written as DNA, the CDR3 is TGTGCCAGCAGCTCCCTAAGCGGGGCGAGAGATACGCAGTATTTT. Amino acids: CASSSLSGARDTQYF.

CDR3 sequence (DNA): TGTGCCAGTAGTATGTCAGTTTACAATGAGCAGTTCTTC. This codes for CASSMSVYNEQFF. The chain recombines TRBV19 with TRBJ2-1; D is unclear. The germline V and J ends were trimmed by 3 bases and 4 bases, with 7 bases remaining between them. CDR3 size: 13 residues. Germline CDR1 LNHDA, CDR2 SQIVND (reference sequence).

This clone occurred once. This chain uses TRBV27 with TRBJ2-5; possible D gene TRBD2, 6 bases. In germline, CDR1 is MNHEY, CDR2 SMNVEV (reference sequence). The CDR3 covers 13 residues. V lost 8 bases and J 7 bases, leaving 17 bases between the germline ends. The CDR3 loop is CASRDSWSATQYF. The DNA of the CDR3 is TGTGCCAGCCGGGACTCATGGTCTGCGACCCAGTACTTC.

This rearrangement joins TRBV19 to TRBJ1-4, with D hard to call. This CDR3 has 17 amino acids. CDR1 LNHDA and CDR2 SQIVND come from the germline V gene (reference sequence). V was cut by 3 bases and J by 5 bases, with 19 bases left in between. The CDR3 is CASSIVMAGRDNEKLFF. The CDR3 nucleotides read TGTGCCAGTAGTATTGTAATGGCAGGCCGAGACAATGAAAAACTGTTTTTT.

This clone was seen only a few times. CDR3 sequence (DNA): TGTGCCAGCAGCCAAGTCAGCGGGGGCTGCAGTGACCAAGTGGGGACCCAGTACTTC. Protein sequence: CASSQVSGGCSDQVGTQYF. This chain uses TRBV14 with TRBJ2-5; 8 bases fit TRBD2. Germline CDR1 and CDR2: SGHDN and FVKESK. The CDR3 has 19 residues. The junction had 20 bases not matched to a gene; V was cut back by 1 base and J by 7 bases.

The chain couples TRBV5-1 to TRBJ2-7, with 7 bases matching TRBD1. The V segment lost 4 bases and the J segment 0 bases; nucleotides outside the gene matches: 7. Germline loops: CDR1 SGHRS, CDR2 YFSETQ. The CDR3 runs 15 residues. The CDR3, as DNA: TGCGCCAGCAGCCTTGGGACAGATGCCTCCTACGAGCAGTACTTC. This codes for CASSLGTDASYEQYF.

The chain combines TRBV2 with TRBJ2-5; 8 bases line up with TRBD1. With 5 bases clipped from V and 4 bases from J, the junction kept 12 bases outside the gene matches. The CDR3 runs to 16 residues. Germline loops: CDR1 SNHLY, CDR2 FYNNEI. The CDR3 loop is CASSPGLRQGTETQYF. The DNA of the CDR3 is TGTGCCAGCAGTCCCGGGCTTAGACAGGGGACAGAGACCCAGTACTTC.

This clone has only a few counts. The CDR3 DNA reads TGTGCCAGCAGTTTAACAGGGTACGAGCAGTACTTC. Encoded protein: CASSLTGYEQYF. This chain uses TRBV27 with TRBJ2-7; a possible D gene is TRBD1 (6 bases). Germline CDR1 is MNHEY and CDR2 is SMNVEV (reference sequence). The CDR3 extends over 12 amino acids. The germline V and J ends were trimmed by 2 bases and 4 bases, with 6 bases remaining between them.

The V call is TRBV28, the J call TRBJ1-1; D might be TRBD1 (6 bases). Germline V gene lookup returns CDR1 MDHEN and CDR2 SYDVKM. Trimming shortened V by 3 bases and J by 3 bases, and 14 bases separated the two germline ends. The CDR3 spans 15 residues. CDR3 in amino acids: CASSFPRDTYTEAFF. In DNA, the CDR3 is TGTGCCAGCAGTTTCCCCCGGGACACCTACACTGAAGCTTTCTTT.

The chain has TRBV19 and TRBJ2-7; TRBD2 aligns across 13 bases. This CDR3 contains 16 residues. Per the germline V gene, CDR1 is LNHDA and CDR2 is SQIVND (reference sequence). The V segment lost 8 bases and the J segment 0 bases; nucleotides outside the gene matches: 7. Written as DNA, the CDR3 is TGTGCCAGTCGGGTGACTAGCGGGGGGCACTCCTACGAGCAGTACTTC. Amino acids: CASRVTSGGHSYEQYF.

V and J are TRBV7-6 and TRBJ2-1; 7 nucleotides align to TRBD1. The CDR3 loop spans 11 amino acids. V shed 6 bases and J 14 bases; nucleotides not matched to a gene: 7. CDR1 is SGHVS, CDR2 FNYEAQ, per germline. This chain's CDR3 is CASSSGQAEFF. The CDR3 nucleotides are TGTGCCAGCAGTTCCGGACAGGCGGAGTTCTTC.